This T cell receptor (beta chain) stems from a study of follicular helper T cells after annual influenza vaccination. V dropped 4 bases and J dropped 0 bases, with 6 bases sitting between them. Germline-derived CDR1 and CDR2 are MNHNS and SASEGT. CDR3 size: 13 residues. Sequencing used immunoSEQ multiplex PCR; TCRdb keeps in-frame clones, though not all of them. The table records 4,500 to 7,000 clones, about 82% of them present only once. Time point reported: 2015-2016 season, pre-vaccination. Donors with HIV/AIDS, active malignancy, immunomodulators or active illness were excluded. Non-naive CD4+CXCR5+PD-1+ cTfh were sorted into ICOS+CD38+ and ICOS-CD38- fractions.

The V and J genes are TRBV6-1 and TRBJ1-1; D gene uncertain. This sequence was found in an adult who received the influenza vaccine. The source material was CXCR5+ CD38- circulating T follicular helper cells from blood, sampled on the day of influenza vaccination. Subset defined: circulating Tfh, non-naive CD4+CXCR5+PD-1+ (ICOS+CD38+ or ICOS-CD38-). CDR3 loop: CASSGTMNTEAFF. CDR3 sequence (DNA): TGTGCCAGCAGTGGCACTATGAACACTGAAGCTTTCTTT.